A selection of T cell receptor beta chains follows, all from one sample in a study of regulatory T cells in long-lasting Graves disease. Each CDR3 protein is one row after TCRdb ran MiXCR on the multiplex PCR reads. The sample yields hundreds of thousands of distinct CDR3 sequences, less than 25% seen once. This sample comprised peripheral blood mononuclear cells (PBMCs), obtained when the disease was refractory, from a patient treated with antithyroid drugs. The receptor source for this set is a female donor with Graves disease. The CDR3 runs from the conserved cysteine through the conserved F or W. D genes are given only for firm matches. Some rows have no size entry. The others give once, few or many, or a class for an expanded clone.

size	V	D	J	DNA	CDR3
.	TRBV7-8	TRBD2	TRBJ2-3	TGTGCCAGCACCAGACAAGCGGGAGGGAACACAGATACGCAGTATTTT	CASTRQAGGNTDTQYF
many	TRBV7-2	TRBD2	TRBJ2-7	TGTGCCAGCAGCTTAGCTAGCGGGAGTTACGAGCAGTACTTC	CASSLASGSYEQYF
many	TRBV9	.	TRBJ1-2	TGTGCCAGCAGCGTAGTAAGGGAGACAGGCACCTATGGCTACACCTTC	CASSVVRETGTYGYTF
many	TRBV6-1	TRBD1	TRBJ1-5	TGTGCCAGCAGTCGGGACAGGGGAAGCAATCAGCCCCAGCATTTT	CASSRDRGSNQPQHF
many	TRBV19	.	TRBJ2-7	TGTGCCAGTAGTATAGGACGGGTACGCGGTCGAGGGGTTGTACTCTACGAGCAGTACTTC	CASSIGRVRGRGVVLYEQYF
.	TRBV27	TRBD1	TRBJ1-2	TGTGCCAGCAGATACGGGACAGGGGCCTACTATGGCTACACCTTC	CASRYGTGAYYGYTF
many	TRBV12-3/TRBV12-4	TRBD1	TRBJ2-5	TGTGCCAGCAGTTTTAGACAGGGTTTAGTAGAGACCCAGTACTTC	CASSFRQGLVETQYF
many	TRBV2	.	TRBJ2-7	TGTGCCAGCAGTTTAAGGGCTGCAACCTACGAGCAGTACTTC	CASSLRAATYEQYF
few	TRBV24-1	TRBD2	TRBJ2-1	TGTGCCACCAGTGAACTGGGGGGGTCCTACAATGAGCAGTTCTTC	CATSELGGSYNEQFF
.	TRBV19	.	TRBJ1-1	TGTGCCAGTAGTATAGTCCCCTACACTGAAGCTTTCTTT	CASSIVPYTEAFF
few	TRBV7-9	TRBD1	TRBJ2-2	TGTGCCAGCAGCGCACAGGGGGCCGGGGAGCTGTTTTTT	CASSAQGAGELFF
few	TRBV7-9	.	TRBJ2-7	TGTGCCAGCAGTAAGGGAGAGCAGTACTTC	CASSKGEQYF
many	TRBV6-5	TRBD1	TRBJ1-2	TGTGCCAGCAGTTACCTGGACAGGGGAAGTGGCTACACCTTC	CASSYLDRGSGYTF
few	TRBV12-3/TRBV12-4	.	TRBJ2-1	TGTGCCAGCAGTTTAATAGGCGAGCAGTTCTTC	CASSLIGEQFF
.	TRBV7-9	.	TRBJ2-2	TGTGCCAGCAGCTCCGACAGCTCCAACACCGGGGAGCTGTTTTTT	CASSSDSSNTGELFF
.	TRBV30	.	TRBJ2-7	TGTGCCTTCAGGGCAGCCCGGGACGAGCAGTACTTC	CAFRAARDEQYF
few	TRBV5-6	.	TRBJ1-2	TGTGCCAGCAGCTTGACCACGTCGGTGATCTATGGCTACACCTTC	CASSLTTSVIYGYTF
.	TRBV12-3/TRBV12-4	.	TRBJ1-4	TGTGCCAGCAGCGACCGGGACAAAGGACTAACCTTTAATGAAAAACTGTTTTTT	CASSDRDKGLTFNEKLFF
few	TRBV20-1	.	TRBJ1-2	TGCAGTGCTAGGGCAATTTCCTATGGCTACACCTTC	CSARAISYGYTF
few	TRBV28	.	TRBJ1-6	TGTGCCAGCAAACAACCGGGACAAGGATATAATTCACCCCTCCACTTT	CASKQPGQGYNSPLHF
many	TRBV7-9	.	TRBJ2-7	TGTGCCAGCAGCCCAGGCCCTAGACCCACTGGCGAGCAGTACTTC	CASSPGPRPTGEQYF
many	TRBV6-1	.	TRBJ2-5	TGTGCCAGCACAGGGCGCCTGGAGACCCAGTACTTC	CASTGRLETQYF
.	TRBV6-5	.	TRBJ2-7	TGTGCCAGCAGTTACAGGGACGGACCCTACGAGCAGTACTTC	CASSYRDGPYEQYF
many	TRBV11-2	TRBD1	TRBJ2-2	TGTGCCAGCAGCTTGACAGGGGGTGGAGACGGGGAGCTGTTTTTT	CASSLTGGGDGELFF
.	TRBV11-3	.	TRBJ1-6	TGTGCCAGCAGCTTGTCACTGGGGTATGAAAGCTCACCCCTCCACTTT	CASSLSLGYESSPLHF
many	TRBV11-2	TRBD1	TRBJ2-5	TGTGCCAGCAGCATCGGGACAGAAGAGACCCAGTACTTC	CASSIGTEETQYF
many	TRBV20-1	.	TRBJ1-5	TGCAGTGCTAGAGAAACAGGGTCGGGCAATCAGCCCCAGCATTTT	CSARETGSGNQPQHF
many	TRBV6-1	TRBD1	TRBJ2-7	TGTGCCAGCAGCTCCGGGACAGGGGGATACTACGAGCAGTACTTC	CASSSGTGGYYEQYF
few	TRBV18	.	TRBJ1-1	TGTGCCACACAGGGAATGAACACTGAAGCTTTCTTT	CATQGMNTEAFF
few	TRBV28	TRBD2	TRBJ2-2	TGTGCCAGCAGTTCAAAAAGCGGGGGGAACACCGGGGAGCTGTTTTTT	CASSSKSGGNTGELFF
.	TRBV20-1	.	TRBJ2-2	TGCAGTGCCAGACAGGAGTCGAACACCGGGGAGCTGTTTTTT	CSARQESNTGELFF
few	TRBV7-2	TRBD1	TRBJ1-2	TGTGCCAGCAGCTTAGGCGCCTTGGGACAGGGCTATGGCTACACCTTC	CASSLGALGQGYGYTF
.	TRBV19	.	TRBJ1-5	TGTGCCACTCGACAGAGCAATCAGCCCCAGCATTTT	CATRQSNQPQHF
many	TRBV27	TRBD1	TRBJ1-6	TGTGCCAGCAGCCGGGGGACAGGGAAGGGTTCACCCCTCCACTTT	CASSRGTGKGSPLHF
.	TRBV6-5	.	TRBJ2-3	TGTGCCAGCAGTTACTCGGCAGGGGACACAGATACGCGGTATTTT	CASSYSAGDTDTRYF
.	TRBV6-1	TRBD1	TRBJ1-1	TGTGCCAGCAGTCGACAGGGATCAGCTTTCTTT	CASSRQGSAFF
many	TRBV2	TRBD1	TRBJ1-4	TGTGCCAGCAGATCCACAGGGGGCTTGGGAAAACTGTTTTTT	CASRSTGGLGKLFF
few	TRBV19	.	TRBJ1-2	TGTGCCACGTCGGGCAGGCGGGACTATGGCTACACCTTC	CATSGRRDYGYTF
few	TRBV2	TRBD1	TRBJ1-5	TGTGCCAGCACTCCAGGACAGGGCAGCAATCAGCCCCAGCATTTT	CASTPGQGSNQPQHF
.	TRBV11-2	.	TRBJ1-3	TGTGCCAGCAGCTCTCAAAGCCGGGACCACTCTGGAAACACCATATATTTT	CASSSQSRDHSGNTIYF
.	TRBV28	.	TRBJ2-3	TGTGCCAGCTCCGATTTATATACGCAGTATTTT	CASSDLYTQYF
.	TRBV29-1	TRBD2	TRBJ2-5	TGCAGCGTTGTGACTAGCTACCAAGAGACCCAGTACTTC	CSVVTSYQETQYF
.	TRBV10-2	.	TRBJ2-3	TGCGCCAGCAGTGAGTCGAGAGATACGCAGTATTTT	CASSESRDTQYF
few	TRBV6-1	.	TRBJ2-7	TGTGCCAGCAGCTTGACGGGGGCTTACGCCGAGCAGTACTTC	CASSLTGAYAEQYF
.	TRBV6-5	.	TRBJ2-7	TGTGCCAGCAGTTACTCCGAGACAGCGTTATACGAGCAGTACTTC	CASSYSETALYEQYF
many	TRBV12-3/TRBV12-4	TRBD1	TRBJ1-4	TGTGCCAGCGGATCAGGGGGCCATAATGAAAAACTGTTTTTT	CASGSGGHNEKLFF
once	TRBV29-1	TRBD1	TRBJ1-5	TGCAGCGTTGAAGATCCGGCAGGGGGCGATCAGCCCCAGCATTTT	CSVEDPAGGDQPQHF
few	TRBV28	.	TRBJ1-4	TGTGCCAGCAGTTTCTCCTACGACACATATGCAACTAATGAAAAACTGTTTTTT	CASSFSYDTYATNEKLFF
few	TRBV9	.	TRBJ1-1	TGTGCCAGCAGCGACAGCCCGAACACTGAAGCTTTCTTT	CASSDSPNTEAFF
few	TRBV12-3/TRBV12-4	TRBD1	TRBJ1-2	TGTGCCAGCAACACCCGGGGCAGGGGGCCCGATTTTGGCTACACCTTC	CASNTRGRGPDFGYTF
.	TRBV28	TRBD2	TRBJ2-1	TGTGCCATCACCCCTAGCGGGAGAGGGGCCAATGAGCAGTTCTTC	CAITPSGRGANEQFF
.	TRBV10-3	.	TRBJ2-5	TGTGCCATCAGTGAGGGCAGGGAAGAGACCCAGTACTTC	CAISEGREETQYF
.	TRBV9	TRBD2	TRBJ2-7	TGTGCCAGCAGCGGCAGGGGACTAGCGGGGGGCAGCGAGCAGTACTTC	CASSGRGLAGGSEQYF
.	TRBV18	TRBD2	TRBJ2-5	TGTGCCAGCTCACTCGGGGGACTAGACAAGACCCAGTACTTC	CASSLGGLDKTQYF
few	TRBV4-1	TRBD2	TRBJ2-2	TGCGCCAGCAGCCAAGATGCGCAGCGGGAGTATTCCGGGGAGCTGTTTTTT	CASSQDAQREYSGELFF
.	TRBV6-1	TRBD2	TRBJ2-5	TGTGCCAGCAGCACCGGGACTAGCGCGCCTGGTTACTTC	CASSTGTSAPGYF
few	TRBV4-1	.	TRBJ2-7	TGCGCCAGCAGCCAAGATGAAGGGACCGAGCAGTACTTC	CASSQDEGTEQYF
.	TRBV6-1	.	TRBJ2-7	TGTGCCAGCAGCCCCTTTCAGGCGGCCGAGCAGTACTTC	CASSPFQAAEQYF
once	TRBV10-3	.	TRBJ1-2	TGTGCCATCAGCCCACTTGAGGGGAAGGTTGGCTACACCTTC	CAISPLEGKVGYTF